Listed here are 21 T cell receptor beta chains from one sample, sequenced in a study of blood T cell repertoires in COVID-19. TCRdb's table, derived via immunoSEQ multiplex PCR, lists solely in-frame clones and lacks some. The sample lists 150,000 to 160,000 clones, about four fifths occurring once. Sequenced input: peripheral blood. These receptor sequences come from a man between 60 and 70 years old with acute or convalescent COVID-19.

The chain links TRBV5-4 to TRBJ2-2; D is unclear. Trimming took 4 bases from V and 0 from J, leaving 10 bases between them. The length of the CDR3 is 15 residues. Germline V CDR1 and CDR2: SGHNT, YYREEE (reference sequence). CDR3 in DNA: TGTGCCAGCAGCGCAAGCGTAACGAACACCGGGGAGCTGTTTTTT. Its translation: CASSASVTNTGELFF.

This sequence joins TRBV3-1 (or the pseudogene TRBV3-2) and TRBJ2-2; TRBD2 aligns across 13 bases. The CDR3 covers 16 residues. Germline lookup yields CDR1 LGHDT and CDR2 YNNKEL (reference sequence). Trimming removed 4 bases from V and 6 bases from J; junction bases left unmatched: 5. The CDR3 here is CASSPGTSGAPGELFF. The CDR3 DNA is TGTGCCAGCAGCCCGGGGACTAGCGGGGCCCCCGGGGAGCTGTTTTTT.

The gene calls are TRBV5-4 and TRBJ2-2; D might be TRBD1 (6 bases). CDR1 is SGHNT and CDR2 is YYREEE in the germline V gene (reference sequence). Trimming pared 1 base from V and 0 bases from J, leaving 10 bases between. The CDR3 spans 16 residues. The CDR3 loop reads CASSLLRQANTGELFF. The CDR3 DNA follows: TGTGCCAGCAGCTTGCTTAGACAGGCGAACACCGGGGAGCTGTTTTTT.

The chain joins TRBV9 to TRBJ1-1; D is undetermined. CDR1 is SGDLS, CDR2 YYNGEE, per germline. This CDR3 has 13 amino acids. V was cut by 0 bases and J by 10 bases, with 13 bases left in between. CDR3 amino acids: CASSVVEGVGAFF. For the CDR3, the DNA is TGTGCCAGCAGCGTAGTGGAGGGAGTAGGAGCTTTCTTT.

The CDR3 DNA sequence: TGTGCCTGGAGTCAACAGGGGGGGACTTCACCCCTCCACTTT. Amino acid sequence: CAWSQQGGTSPLHF. This chain joins TRBV30 and TRBJ1-6; TRBD1 matches 8 bases. V shed 2 bases and J 9 bases; nucleotides not matched to a gene: 6. CDR1 is GTSNPN and CDR2 is SVGIG in the germline V gene (reference sequence). The CDR3 is made up of 14 amino acids.

The chain couples TRBV4-1 to TRBJ2-1, with D possibly matching TRBD2 (6 bases). In germline, CDR1 is MGHRA, CDR2 YSYEKL. The CDR3 consists of 18 residues. V was trimmed by 0 bases and J by 1 base, leaving 16 bases between them. The CDR3 spells CASSQERGGGWSYNEQFF. The CDR3 DNA sequence: TGCGCCAGCAGCCAAGAAAGGGGAGGAGGGTGGTCCTACAATGAGCAGTTCTTC.

V usage is TRBV5-5 and J usage is TRBJ1-2, with 7 bases that match TRBD1. This CDR3 region has 14 residues. V shed 4 bases, J shed 1 base, and the junction held 4 bases outside the gene matches. The germline CDR1 and CDR2 sequences are SGHKS and YYEKEE (reference sequence). CDR3 DNA sequence: TGTGCCAGCAGCGCACGACAGGGTAACTATGGCTACACCTTC. This codes for CASSARQGNYGYTF.

The V and J genes are TRBV18 and TRBJ1-2, with D unclear. The CDR3 has 15 amino acids. Trimming cost V 6 bases and J 0 bases, with 14 bases left between them. The germline V gene encodes CDR1 KGHSH and CDR2 LQKENI. DNA of the CDR3: TGTGCCAGCTCCCCGGCAGCGGGCTCTAACTATGGCTACACCTTC. It yields the protein CASSPAAGSNYGYTF.

The CDR3 region has the DNA TGTGCCAGCTCACGGGCGGGGGCCAGCTCTGGAAACACCATATATTTT. Protein: CASSRAGASSGNTIYF. This chain uses TRBV18 with TRBJ1-3; tentative D call: TRBD1 (6 bases). CDR1 is KGHSH, CDR2 LQKENI, per germline. The CDR3 runs 16 residues. V shed 4 bases and J shed 0 bases, with 13 bases lying between them.

The V call is TRBV5-5, the J call TRBJ1-1, with D possibly matching TRBD1 (5 bases). V was trimmed by 3 bases and J by 0 bases, leaving 15 bases between them. Germline assignment: CDR1 SGHKS and CDR2 YYEKEE (reference sequence). The CDR3 totals 16 residues. The CDR3 sequence: CASSSSPTGLNTEAFF. The CDR3 DNA reads as TGTGCCAGCAGCTCTTCCCCAACAGGCCTGAACACTGAAGCTTTCTTT.

The chain combines TRBV6-2 or TRBV6-3 with TRBJ2-3; 9 nucleotides match TRBD1. This CDR3 comprises 18 residues. CDR1 is MNHEY, CDR2 SVGEGT, per germline. J lost 0 bases, V lost 6 bases, and 13 bases had no gene match. CDR3 loop: CASSQPPQTGGSTDTQYF. In DNA form, the CDR3 reads TGTGCCAGCAGCCAGCCCCCCCAGACAGGGGGAAGCACAGATACGCAGTATTTT.

The chain has TRBV11-2 and TRBJ2-2; D is unclear. CDR3 length: 13 residues. Trimming cost V 3 bases and J 3 bases, with 5 bases left between them. CDR1 is SGHAT and CDR2 is FQNNGV in the germline V gene. CDR3 residues: CASSFSDTGELFF. CDR3 nucleotides: TGTGCCAGCAGCTTTTCAGACACCGGGGAGCTGTTTTTT.

Points on this clone: Other DNA sequences in this sample translate to the same CDR3. The V call is TRBV18, the J call TRBJ1-3, with unresolved D. CDR3 size: 15 residues. V lost 3 bases, J lost 0 bases, and 9 bases lay in between. Germline loops: CDR1 KGHSH, CDR2 LQKENI. Written as DNA, the CDR3 is TGTGCCAGCTCACCGACGGAGAGCTCTGGAAACACCATATATTTT. This codes for CASSPTESSGNTIYF.

This clone appeared once. The rearrangement uses TRBV7-2 and TRBJ1-3; tentatively, D is TRBD1 (5 bases). V was shortened by 4 bases and J by 0 bases, with 10 bases between the two germline ends. The germline V gene encodes CDR1 SGHTA and CDR2 FQGNSA. The CDR3 runs 15 residues. The CDR3, as DNA: TGTGCCAGCAGCTCCTCAACAGGCTCTGGAAACACCATATATTTT. This codes for CASSSSTGSGNTIYF. Looking up the rest from reference TRBV7-2 and TRBJ1-3 gives the full variable domain: GAGVSQSPSNKVTEKGKDVELRCDPISGHTALYWYRQSLGQGLEFLIYFQGNSAPDKSGLPSDRFSAERTGGSVSTLTIQRTQQEDSAVYLCASSSSTGSGNTIYFGEGSWLTVV.

Comment on this clone: The sample has other DNA sequences that encode this CDR3 too. The rearrangement joins TRBV7-2 to TRBJ1-5, with 10 bases that match TRBD1. With V trimmed by 5 bases and J by 7 bases, 8 bases remained unmatched. The germline gives CDR1 SGHTA, CDR2 FQGNSA. This CDR3 is 15 amino acids long. The CDR3 here is CASSPLTGGGQPQHF. CDR3 nucleotide sequence: TGTGCCAGCAGCCCTTTGACAGGGGGCGGACAGCCCCAGCATTTT.

CDR3 residues: CASSARLLSSYNEQFF. The DNA of the CDR3 is TGTGCCAGCAGCGCCAGACTCCTGAGCTCCTACAATGAGCAGTTCTTC. V and J are TRBV5-4 and TRBJ2-1; D remains ambiguous. The CDR3 spans 16 residues. V was trimmed by 4 bases and J by 0 bases, leaving 14 bases between them. Germline CDR1 is SGHNT and CDR2 is YYREEE (reference sequence).

This chain joins TRBV11-2 and TRBJ1-3; D might be TRBD1 (6 bases). Trimming left V 4 bases short and J 3 bases short, with 10 bases between. Germline V gene data show CDR1 as SGHAT and CDR2 as FQNNGV. The CDR3 sequence is 14 residues long. The CDR3 here is CASSSVRGGNTIYF. The CDR3 DNA reads as TGTGCCAGCAGCTCGGTCAGGGGTGGAAACACCATATATTTT.

The CDR3 sequence: CASSPRLALTGELFF. The CDR3 DNA follows: TGTGCCAGCAGCCCAAGACTAGCCCTCACCGGGGAGCTGTTTTTT. The gene calls are TRBV9 and TRBJ2-2, with 7 bases lining up with TRBD2. The CDR3 length is 15 residues. Germline loops: CDR1 SGDLS, CDR2 YYNGEE. V lost 4 bases, J lost 4 bases, and 7 bases stayed unmatched.

The chain combines TRBV29-1 with TRBJ1-2; 7 bases are shared with TRBD1. V lost 4 bases to trimming and J lost 6 bases; unmatched junction nucleotides: 5. This CDR3 has 12 amino acids. Germline values: CDR1 SQVTM, CDR2 ANQGSEA. DNA for the CDR3: TGCAGCGTTGGGGACAGCCGAAATGGCTACACCTTC. This translates into CSVGDSRNGYTF.

This clone was seen only a few times. The CDR3 DNA reads as TGTGCCAGCAGCCATACACGGAGGGCCGGGGAGCTGTTTTTT. Translation: CASSHTRRAGELFF. The rearrangement links TRBV6-5 to TRBJ2-2; D is perhaps TRBD2 (6 bases). CDR3 length equals 14 residues. Germline lookup yields CDR1 MNHEY and CDR2 SVGAGI. Trimming removed 6 bases from V and 6 bases from J, with 14 bases in between.

The J gene is TRBJ1-5, the V gene TRBV24-1; D remains unclear. Germline CDR1 and CDR2: KGHDR and SFDVKD. Trimming cost V 6 bases and J 2 bases, with 10 bases left between them. The CDR3 runs to 14 residues. The CDR3 sequence is CATSPGGGNQPQHF. The CDR3 DNA reads as TGTGCCACCAGTCCGGGTGGCGGCAATCAGCCCCAGCATTTT.